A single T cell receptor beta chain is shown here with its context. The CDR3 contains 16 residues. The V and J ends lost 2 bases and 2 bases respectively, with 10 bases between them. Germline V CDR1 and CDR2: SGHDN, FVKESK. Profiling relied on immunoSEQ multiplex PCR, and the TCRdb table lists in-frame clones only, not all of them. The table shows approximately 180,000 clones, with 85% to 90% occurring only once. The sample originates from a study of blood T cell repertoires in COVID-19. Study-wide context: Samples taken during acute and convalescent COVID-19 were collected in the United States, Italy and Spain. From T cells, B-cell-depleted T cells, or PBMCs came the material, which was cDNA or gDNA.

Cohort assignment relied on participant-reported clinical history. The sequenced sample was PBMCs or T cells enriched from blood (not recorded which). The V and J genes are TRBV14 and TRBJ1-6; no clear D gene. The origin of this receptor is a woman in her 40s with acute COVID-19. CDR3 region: CASSQRTGTYNSPLHF. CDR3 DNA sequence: TGTGCCAGCAGCCAAAGGACGGGAACCTATAATTCACCCCTCCACTTT.